This TCR beta chain was identified in a study of OX40 agonist ivuxolimab in advanced cancers. As for this clone: The antigen is undetermined.

TCRdb's table, derived via immunoSEQ multiplex PCR, lists solely in-frame clones and lacks some. This sample has around 29,000 clones, with approximately 83% found just once. This CDR3 spans 13 amino acids. Germline V lookup: CDR1 SEHNR, CDR2 FQNEAQ (reference sequence). Trimming took off 5 bases at V and 0 bases at J, with 5 bases between the two ends. The study, taken as a whole, reports: Certain nonresponders likewise exhibited a low normalized T-cell clonal expansion.

The J gene is TRBJ2-1, the V gene TRBV7-9; D is uncertain. This clonotype was obtained from an adult with an advanced solid tumor such as melanoma, head and neck, liver or kidney cancer. Sequencing used CD4+ or CD8+ T cells sorted from blood, obtained in a trial of the OX40 agonist ivuxolimab. The CDR3 spells CASSPDSYNEQFF. CDR3 coding DNA: TGTGCCAGCAGCCCGGACTCCTACAATGAGCAGTTCTTC.